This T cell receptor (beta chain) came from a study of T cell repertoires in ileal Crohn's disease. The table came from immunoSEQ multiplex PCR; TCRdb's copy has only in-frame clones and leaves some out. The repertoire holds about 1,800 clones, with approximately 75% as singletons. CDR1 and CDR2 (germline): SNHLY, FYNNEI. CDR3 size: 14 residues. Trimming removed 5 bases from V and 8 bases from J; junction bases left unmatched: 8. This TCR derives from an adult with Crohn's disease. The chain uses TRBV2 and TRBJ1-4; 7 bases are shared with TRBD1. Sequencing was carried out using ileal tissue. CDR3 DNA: TGTGCCAGCAGTCCGACAGGGTTAGGAGAAAAACTGTTTTTT. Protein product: CASSPTGLGEKLFF.